Below are 29 T cell receptor beta chains sequenced from a single sample in a study of T cell repertoires in cytomegalovirus infection. TCRdb used MiXCR to reprocess the reads, holding one entry per CDR3 protein. The repertoire has approximately 910,000 distinct CDR3 sequences, around 32% of them found once; the top ten carry around 15%. The antigens of these receptors remain unknown. This sample comprised cultured CD8+ T cells from PBMCs, obtained from culture after CMV antigen stimulation. These receptors came from a human donor in good health (CMV status not recorded). Some clones in this sample may be carry-over from other donors' samples.

The gene calls are TRBV10-3 and TRBJ2-3, with 12 bases fitting TRBD2. This CDR3 spans 15 amino acids. The V and J ends lost 6 bases and 6 bases, in that order; junction bases with no gene match: 7. CDR1 and CDR2 (germline): ENHRY, SYGVKD. CDR3: CAIRRLAGGVDTQYF. CDR3 coding DNA: TGTGCCATCAGGCGGCTAGCGGGGGGGGTGGATACGCAGTATTTT.

In its sample, this clonotype was seen a few times. The V gene is TRBV7-2, the J gene TRBJ1-1, with a tentative D call TRBD1 (6 bases). The CDR3 length is 13 residues. With 2 bases removed from V and 9 bases from J, the gap between germline ends came to 13 bases. Germline values: CDR1 SGHTA, CDR2 FQGNSA. CDR3 nucleotide sequence: TGTGCCAGCAGCTTATCAGGGGCCAGCCAAGCTTTCTTT. Amino acid sequence: CASSLSGASQAFF.

The chain combines TRBV5-6 with TRBJ1-1; possible D gene TRBD1, 6 bases. Trimming took off 4 bases at V and 10 bases at J, with 17 bases between the two ends. CDR1 SGHDT and CDR2 YYEEEE come from the germline V gene. The CDR3 loop spans 13 amino acids. The CDR3 nucleotides are TGTGCCAGCAGCAGCGGGGGACAAAGGAGAGCTTTCTTT. Its translation: CASSSGGQRRAFF.

This clonotype has more than one count but fewer than ten. The rearrangement uses TRBV19 and TRBJ1-1; no clear D gene. Trimming removed 1 base from V and 5 bases from J, with 11 bases in between. This CDR3 has 14 amino acids. Germline CDR1 and CDR2: LNHDA and SQIVND (reference sequence). DNA of the CDR3: TGTGCCAGTAGTATAGCGGAAATTGGGACTGAAGCTTTCTTT. Encoded protein: CASSIAEIGTEAFF.

In its sample, this clonotype was seen a few times. This sequence joins TRBV7-9 and TRBJ1-3, with D maybe TRBD1 (6 bases). Germline loops: CDR1 SEHNR, CDR2 FQNEAQ (reference sequence). The CDR3 consists of 15 residues. V gave up 4 bases and J gave up 8 bases, with 18 bases separating them. CDR3 sequence (DNA): TGTGCCAGCAGCTCCGGACAGAGACCAGCGTACACCATATATTTT. Its translation is CASSSGQRPAYTIYF. The whole variable domain, remainder taken from reference TRBV7-9 and TRBJ1-3, is DTGVSQNPRHKITKRGQNVTFRCDPISEHNRLYWYRQTLGQGPEFLTYFQNEAQLEKSRLLSDRFSAERPKGSFSTLEIQRTEQGDSAMYLCASSSGQRPAYTIYFGEGSWLTVV.

The V gene is TRBV4-2, the J gene TRBJ2-3; 11 bases map to TRBD2. Germline CDR1 and CDR2: LGHNA and YNFKEQ. This CDR3 is 17 amino acids long. Trimming cost V 3 bases and J 0 bases; bases outside gene matches: 5. CDR3 sequence (DNA): TGTGCCAGCAGCCAGGAGACTAGCGGGGATAGCACAGATACGCAGTATTTT. This gives the protein CASSQETSGDSTDTQYF.

The V and J genes are TRBV7-4 and TRBJ1-1, with TRBD1 matching 8 bases. With 5 bases clipped from V and 2 bases from J, the junction kept 13 bases outside the gene matches. This CDR3 is 17 amino acids long. Germline CDR1 is SGHVT and CDR2 is SQSDAQ. The CDR3 nucleotides are TGTGCCAGCAGCCCTTCCTCTGGCAGGGGGCTTAACACTGAAGCTTTCTTT. Amino acids: CASSPSSGRGLNTEAFF. Full variable domain (rest looked up from reference TRBV7-4 and TRBJ1-1): GAGVSQSPRYKVAKRGRDVALRCDSISGHVTLYWYRQTLGQGSEVLTYSQSDAQRDKSGRPSGRFSAERPERSVSTLKIQRTEQGDSAVYLCASSPSSGRGLNTEAFFGQGTRLTVV.

Many counts were recorded for this clonotype. This chain uses TRBV27 with TRBJ1-4; D perhaps matches TRBD1 (5 bases). The CDR3 consists of 14 residues. Germline V gene lookup returns CDR1 MNHEY and CDR2 SMNVEV (reference sequence). V was pared by 5 bases and J by 7 bases, with 14 bases between. This chain's CDR3 is CASSPGSGTEKLFF. The CDR3 nucleotides read TGTGCCAGCAGTCCCGGGTCAGGGACTGAAAAACTGTTTTTT.

This chain connects TRBV27 to TRBJ2-1; D possibly corresponds to TRBD2 (6 bases). The CDR3 consists of 13 residues. The V gene's germline CDR1 is MNHEY and CDR2 SMNVEV (reference sequence). V was trimmed by 11 bases and J by 3 bases, leaving 14 bases between them. The CDR3 reads CACAGPLYNEQFF. The CDR3, as DNA: TGTGCCTGCGCGGGGCCCCTCTACAATGAGCAGTTCTTC.

This clonotype was seen ten or more times. The V and J genes are TRBV27 and TRBJ2-1; 9 positions agree with TRBD1. The trim removed 2 bases at V and 7 bases at J, leaving 3 bases unmatched. The CDR3 has 14 residues. Germline loops: CDR1 MNHEY, CDR2 SMNVEV (reference sequence). CDR3 protein: CASSLNRGLNEQFF. The CDR3 DNA follows: TGTGCCAGCAGTTTAAACAGGGGGCTTAATGAGCAGTTCTTC.

Many counts were recorded for this clonotype. This chain uses TRBV28 with TRBJ2-7, with 10 nucleotides matching TRBD1. Germline assignment: CDR1 MDHEN and CDR2 SYDVKM. V gave up 3 bases and J gave up 3 bases; unmatched junction bases: 5. The CDR3 has 15 residues. Here the CDR3 reads CASSFVGQGIYEQYF. The CDR3 DNA reads TGTGCCAGCAGTTTCGTGGGACAGGGGATCTACGAGCAGTACTTC.

In this sample, this clonotype turned up a few times. This rearrangement joins TRBV27 to TRBJ2-1; weak D call: TRBD1 (6 bases). Germline values: CDR1 MNHEY, CDR2 SMNVEV (reference sequence). CDR3 size: 11 residues. Deletions cut 5 bases from V and 15 bases from J, with 14 bases between. The CDR3 sequence: CASSEGQFRFF. The CDR3 nucleotides are TGTGCCAGCAGTGAGGGACAATTTAGGTTCTTC.

The chain carries TRBV28 and TRBJ2-5; D tentatively reads TRBD1 or TRBD2 (6 bases each). CDR1 and CDR2 from the germline V gene are MDHEN and SYDVKM. Trimming cost V 2 bases and J 5 bases, with 12 bases left between them. The CDR3 is made up of 14 amino acids. In nucleotides, the CDR3 is TGTGCCAGCAGTTTACTGGTAGGGGGGGAGACCCAGTACTTC. It is translated as CASSLLVGGETQYF.

This clonotype turned up a few times. V usage is TRBV7-9 and J usage is TRBJ2-3, with D perhaps being TRBD1 or TRBD2 (7 bases each). Trimming removed 4 bases at V and 3 bases at J, with 17 bases between. The CDR3 spans 16 residues. Germline loops: CDR1 SEHNR, CDR2 FQNEAQ (reference sequence). CDR3 residues: CASSSWGGGVTDTQYF. In DNA, the CDR3 is TGTGCCAGCAGCTCTTGGGGAGGGGGCGTGACAGATACGCAGTATTTT. Drawing the rest from reference TRBV7-9 and TRBJ2-3, the complete variable domain is DTGVSQNPRHKITKRGQNVTFRCDPISEHNRLYWYRQTLGQGPEFLTYFQNEAQLEKSRLLSDRFSAERPKGSFSTLEIQRTEQGDSAMYLCASSSWGGGVTDTQYFGPGTRLTVL.

The table lists this clonotype with a few counts. V is TRBV12-3 or TRBV12-4 and J is TRBJ1-2; D is uncertain. The CDR3 loop spans 13 amino acids. V shed 5 bases and J shed 8 bases, with 15 bases lying between them. The DNA for the CDR3 is TGTGCCAGCAGTCAAAGTCAGAACACCGGCTACACCTTC. Amino acids: CASSQSQNTGYTF.

This clonotype has a handful of counts. This chain connects TRBV28 to TRBJ2-7, with D unclear. CDR3 length equals 12 residues. Trimming stripped 5 bases from V and 3 bases from J, with 8 bases between. Germline loops: CDR1 MDHEN, CDR2 SYDVKM. For the CDR3, the DNA is TGTGCCAGCAGTCATACGTTCTACGAGCAGTACTTC. Residues: CASSHTFYEQYF.

The chain combines TRBV7-6 with TRBJ2-6; tentatively, D is TRBD1 (6 bases). The CDR3 consists of 18 residues. V was shortened by 3 bases and J by 0 bases, with 15 bases between the two germline ends. Looked up from germline, CDR1 is SGHVS and CDR2 is FNYEAQ. CDR3 residues: CASSFVGALYSGANVLTF. CDR3 in DNA: TGTGCCAGCAGCTTTGTGGGGGCCCTTTACTCTGGGGCCAACGTCCTGACTTTC.

The J gene is TRBJ2-1, the V gene TRBV10-3; 10 positions agree with TRBD1. The germline gives CDR1 ENHRY, CDR2 SYGVKD. The CDR3 contains 20 residues. J lost 0 bases, V lost 4 bases, and 15 bases had no gene match. CDR3 amino acids: CAISGGRDRGTSSSYNEQFF. The CDR3 DNA is TGTGCCATCAGTGGGGGTAGGGACAGGGGAACGTCCAGCTCCTACAATGAGCAGTTCTTC.

V and J are TRBV12-3 or TRBV12-4 and TRBJ1-1; TRBD1 might be the D (6 bases). The V end was cut by 6 bases, the J end by 0 bases, with 11 bases between. The CDR3 runs 14 residues. The CDR3 sequence is CASSHRVLNTEAFF. For the CDR3, the DNA is TGTGCCAGCAGCCACAGGGTCTTGAACACTGAAGCTTTCTTT.

The CDR3 is CASSDGPINTGELFF. The CDR3, as DNA: TGTGCCAGCAGCGACGGACCGATTAACACCGGGGAGCTGTTTTTT. This chain uses TRBV5-6 with TRBJ2-2; D remains ambiguous. V was clipped by 4 bases and J by 2 bases, with 12 bases between them. This CDR3 contains 15 residues. The V gene's germline CDR1 is SGHDT and CDR2 YYEEEE.

The V and J genes are TRBV4-1 and TRBJ2-7; D is undetermined. The CDR3 has 14 amino acids. The V end was cut by 1 base, the J end by 4 bases, with 11 bases between. The germline CDR1 and CDR2 sequences are MGHRA and YSYEKL. The CDR3 loop reads CASSQARLRYEQYF. As DNA, the CDR3 is TGCGCCAGCAGCCAAGCGAGACTGAGATACGAGCAGTACTTC.

This clonotype showed up many times. The rearrangement joins TRBV7-9 to TRBJ2-3; TRBD2 agrees at 13 bases. Germline V lookup: CDR1 SEHNR, CDR2 FQNEAQ (reference sequence). The CDR3 is 18 amino acids. V lost 4 bases and J lost 3; bases outside the gene matches: 10. CDR3 amino acids: CASSSPIGLAGETDTQYF. The CDR3 DNA reads TGTGCCAGCAGCTCCCCCATAGGACTAGCGGGGGAGACAGATACGCAGTATTTT.

This clonotype showed up just a few times. The genes are TRBV2 and TRBJ2-3, with 8 bases that match TRBD2. Germline V gives CDR1 SNHLY, CDR2 FYNNEI. The length of the CDR3 is 18 residues. Trimming cost V 10 bases and J 0 bases; bases outside gene matches: 18. The CDR3 DNA follows: TGTGCCACTTGGACGGCGGGGGGTACTGAATCTAGCACAGATACGCAGTATTTT. Its protein is CATWTAGGTESSTDTQYF.

This clonotype showed up just a few times. The genes are TRBV27 and TRBJ1-6; D not certain. The V end was cut by 0 bases, the J end by 2 bases, with 11 bases between. The CDR3 runs 17 residues. The germline V gene encodes CDR1 MNHEY and CDR2 SMNVEV (reference sequence). DNA for the CDR3: TGTGCCAGCAGTTTATCGTTCGGCAGCGCCTATAATTCACCCCTCCACTTT. Amino acid sequence: CASSLSFGSAYNSPLHF.

This clonotype was counted only a few times. The chain joins TRBV19 to TRBJ2-1, with D perhaps matching TRBD1 or TRBD2 (5 bases each). Germline loops: CDR1 LNHDA, CDR2 SQIVND (reference sequence). This CDR3 spans 15 amino acids. Trimming removed 4 bases from V and 5 bases from J, with 15 bases in between. CDR3 residues: CASSTIRGADNEQFF. CDR3 bases: TGTGCCAGTAGTACAATTAGGGGAGCCGACAATGAGCAGTTCTTC. Full variable domain (rest looked up from reference TRBV19 and TRBJ2-1): DGGITQSPKYLFRKEGQNVTLSCEQNLNHDAMYWYRQDPGQGLRLIYYSQIVNDFQKGDIAEGYSVSREKKESFPLTVTSAQKNPTAFYLCASSTIRGADNEQFFGPGTRLTVL.

This clonotype was seen many times. The J gene is TRBJ1-6, the V gene TRBV27, with 7 bases fitting TRBD1. Trimming removed 2 bases from V and 7 bases from J; junction bases left unmatched: 2. The CDR3 consists of 14 residues. The V gene's germline CDR1 is MNHEY and CDR2 SMNVEV (reference sequence). The CDR3 loop is CASSLRTGNSPLHF. CDR3 nucleotide sequence: TGTGCCAGCAGTTTAAGGACAGGCAATTCACCCCTCCACTTT.

This clonotype was observed a handful of times. The rearrangement joins TRBV12-3 or TRBV12-4 to TRBJ2-1, with TRBD1 as a possible D gene (5 bases). The CDR3 is 13 residues long. V was clipped by 6 bases and J by 5 bases, with 11 bases between them. Here the CDR3 reads CASSPDKNNEQFF. The DNA for the CDR3 is TGTGCCAGCAGCCCGGACAAAAACAATGAGCAGTTCTTC.

This clonotype was picked up a small number of times. The chain has TRBV12-3 or TRBV12-4 and TRBJ1-2, with a weak D call TRBD1 (5 bases). The CDR3 runs to 13 residues. Trimming removed 7 bases from V and 0 bases from J, with 9 bases in between. In nucleotides, the CDR3 is TGTGCCAGCAAAGGGGCGGCTAACTATGGCTACACCTTC. Residues: CASKGAANYGYTF.

The chain recombines TRBV7-2 with TRBJ1-3, with no clear D. The CDR3 covers 15 residues. The germline gives CDR1 SGHTA, CDR2 FQGNSA. The V gene lost 3 bases and the J gene lost 0 bases, with 9 bases spanning the gap. The CDR3 DNA reads TGTGCCAGCAGCTTTTACGGAAGCTCTGGAAACACCATATATTTT. Translating gives CASSFYGSSGNTIYF.